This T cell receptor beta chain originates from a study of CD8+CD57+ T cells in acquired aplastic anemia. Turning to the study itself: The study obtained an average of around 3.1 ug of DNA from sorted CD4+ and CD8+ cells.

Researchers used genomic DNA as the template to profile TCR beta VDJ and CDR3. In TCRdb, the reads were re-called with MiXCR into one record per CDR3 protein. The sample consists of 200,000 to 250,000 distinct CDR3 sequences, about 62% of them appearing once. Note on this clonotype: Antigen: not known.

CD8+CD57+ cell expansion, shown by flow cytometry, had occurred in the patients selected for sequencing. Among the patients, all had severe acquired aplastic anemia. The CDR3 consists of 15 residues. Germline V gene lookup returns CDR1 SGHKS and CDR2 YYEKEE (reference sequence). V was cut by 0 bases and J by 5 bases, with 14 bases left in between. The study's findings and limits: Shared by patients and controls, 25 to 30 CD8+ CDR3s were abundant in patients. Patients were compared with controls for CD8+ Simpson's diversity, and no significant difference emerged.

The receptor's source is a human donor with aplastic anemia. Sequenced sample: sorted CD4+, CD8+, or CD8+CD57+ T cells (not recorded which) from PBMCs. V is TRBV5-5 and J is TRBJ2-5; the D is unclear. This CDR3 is CASSLAGSPAETQYF. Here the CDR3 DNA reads TGTGCCAGCAGCTTGGCCGGGTCCCCAGCGGAGACCCAGTACTTC.